Listed below are T cell receptor beta chains from one sample, sequenced in a study of blood T cell repertoires in COVID-19. The repertoire was sequenced with immunoSEQ multiplex PCR; TCRdb's copy has only in-frame clones and lacks some. Of fewer than 300,000 clones in the sample, roughly 92% were seen once. Sequenced material: peripheral blood. These receptors came from a woman in her twenties or thirties with COVID-19, enrolled during active disease. CDR3s include the opening cysteine and the closing phenylalanine or tryptophan. A D gene is named only where the DNA matches it firmly. Size values are once, few and many counts, or a class for expanded clones, and some rows have none.

NA	TRBV5-6	TRBJ1-1	NA	TGTGCCAGCAGCTTAATGGCAGGGAGGGGTGAAGCTTTCTTT	CASSLMAGRGEAFF
NA	TRBV5-4	TRBJ2-7	NA	TGTGCCAGCAGCTTGGAGTCTAACACTGACAAGCAGTACTTC	CASSLESNTDKQYF
NA	TRBV28	TRBJ2-7	NA	TGTGCCAGCAGTAAGGACAGCTACGAGCAGTACTTC	CASSKDSYEQYF
NA	TRBV15	TRBJ1-2	NA	TGTGCCACCAGCAGAGGGGAGGGCGTCCTCTATGGCTACACCTTC	CATSRGEGVLYGYTF
NA	TRBV28	TRBJ2-7	TRBD2	TGTGCCAGCAGTTCACGCTCCGGACTAGCGGGAGCTAGGGAGCAGTACTTC	CASSSRSGLAGAREQYF
NA	TRBV29-1	TRBJ2-1	NA	TGCAGCCTCCTGGGGGCGGAACCCTTCTACAATGAGCAGTTCTTC	CSLLGAEPFYNEQFF
NA	TRBV24-1	TRBJ1-5	TRBD1	TGTGCCACCAGGGATCCCAGGGGGGCAAGCAATCAGCCCCAGCATTTT	CATRDPRGASNQPQHF
NA	TRBV11-2	TRBJ1-2	NA	TGTGCCAGCAGCCCGTTGCGACAGACGGGCTACACCTTC	CASSPLRQTGYTF
NA	TRBV20-1	TRBJ1-5	TRBD1	TGCAGTGCTAGTCTGGGACAGGGGATCAATCAGCCCCAGCATTTT	CSASLGQGINQPQHF
NA	TRBV19	TRBJ2-7	TRBD1	TGTGCCAGTAGTTCATCAGGGGGCAATTTCTACGAGCAGTACTTC	CASSSSGGNFYEQYF
NA	TRBV27	TRBJ1-2	NA	TGTGCCAGCACCCCCGTGGGGGCCCTTAACTATGGCTACACCTTC	CASTPVGALNYGYTF
once	TRBV28	TRBJ2-1	NA	TGTGCCAGCAGTTTATCTTACAATGAGCAGTTCTTC	CASSLSYNEQFF
NA	TRBV28	TRBJ1-2	NA	TGTGCCAGCAGTTTCAGAGGTGGCTACACCTTC	CASSFRGGYTF
NA	TRBV6-5	TRBJ2-1	TRBD2	TGTGCCAGCAGTTACCGATACGATAGCGGGGAGCAGTTCTTC	CASSYRYDSGEQFF
NA	TRBV9	TRBJ1-2	TRBD1	TGTGCCAGCAGCGTAGGACAGGGTGACGGCTACACCTTC	CASSVGQGDGYTF
once	TRBV5-8	TRBJ2-7	TRBD1	TGTGCCAGCAGCACAACTGACAGGGTCGTTCTGGATGGGCAGTACTTC	CASSTTDRVVLDGQYF
NA	TRBV10-1	TRBJ1-5	TRBD1	TGCGCCAGCAGTAGTGGACAGGGCAATCAGCCCCAGCATTTT	CASSSGQGNQPQHF
NA	TRBV3-1/TRBV3-2	TRBJ2-5	TRBD2	TGTGCCAGCAGCCAGGGGACAACTAGCGGGCGAGAGACCCAGTACTTC	CASSQGTTSGRETQYF
NA	TRBV5-4	TRBJ2-5	NA	TGTGCCAGCAGCTTGGAAGGGGAAGAGACCCAGTACTTC	CASSLEGEETQYF
NA	TRBV6-5	TRBJ1-6	TRBD1	TGTGCCAGCAGTTACGAGGGACAGAATAATTCACCCCTCCACTTT	CASSYEGQNNSPLHF
NA	TRBV25-1	TRBJ1-1	NA	TGTGCCAGCAGTGAATTAAGGGGGACTGAAGCTTTCTTT	CASSELRGTEAFF
NA	TRBV5-8	TRBJ2-1	TRBD2	TGTGCCAGCAGCTTGGTGACTAGCGGGAGAGGTGAGCAGTTCTTC	CASSLVTSGRGEQFF